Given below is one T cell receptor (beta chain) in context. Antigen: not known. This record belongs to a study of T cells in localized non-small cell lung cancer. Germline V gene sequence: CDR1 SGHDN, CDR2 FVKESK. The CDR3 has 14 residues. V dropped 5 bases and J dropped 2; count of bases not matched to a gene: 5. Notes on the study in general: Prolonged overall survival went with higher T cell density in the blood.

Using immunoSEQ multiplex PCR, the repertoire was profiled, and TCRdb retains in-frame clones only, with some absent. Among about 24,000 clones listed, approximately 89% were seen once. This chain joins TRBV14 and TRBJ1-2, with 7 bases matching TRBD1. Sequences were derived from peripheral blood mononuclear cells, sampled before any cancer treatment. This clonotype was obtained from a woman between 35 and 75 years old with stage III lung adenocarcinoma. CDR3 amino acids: CASSKRQGNYGYTF. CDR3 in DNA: TGTGCCAGCAGCAAAAGACAGGGAAACTATGGCTACACCTTC.